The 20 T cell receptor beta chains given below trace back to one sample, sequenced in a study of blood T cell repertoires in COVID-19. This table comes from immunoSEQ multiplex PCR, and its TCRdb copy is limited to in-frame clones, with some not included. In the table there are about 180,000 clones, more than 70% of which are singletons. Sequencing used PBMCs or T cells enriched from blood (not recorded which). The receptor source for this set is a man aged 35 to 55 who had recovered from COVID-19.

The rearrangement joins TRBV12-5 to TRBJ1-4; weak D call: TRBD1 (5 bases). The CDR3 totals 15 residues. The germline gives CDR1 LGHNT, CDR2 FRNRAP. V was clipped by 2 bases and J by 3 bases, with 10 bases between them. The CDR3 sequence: CASGLRRGANEKLFF. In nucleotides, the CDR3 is TGTGCTAGTGGTTTGCGACGGGGGGCTAATGAAAAACTGTTTTTT.

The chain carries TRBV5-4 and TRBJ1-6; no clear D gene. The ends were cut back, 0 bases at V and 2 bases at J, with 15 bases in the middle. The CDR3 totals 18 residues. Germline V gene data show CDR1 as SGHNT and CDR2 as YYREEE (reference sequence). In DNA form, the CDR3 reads TGTGCCAGCAGCTTGGCCGGGGAGGCAAGCCCCTATAATTCACCCCTCCACTTT. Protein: CASSLAGEASPYNSPLHF.

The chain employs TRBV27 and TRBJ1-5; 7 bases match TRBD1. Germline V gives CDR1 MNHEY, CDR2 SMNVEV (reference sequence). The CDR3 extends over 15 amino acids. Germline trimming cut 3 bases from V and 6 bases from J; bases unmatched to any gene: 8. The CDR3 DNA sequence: TGTGCCAGCAGTTTCAGGGGGGACGGGGTTCAGCCCCAGCATTTT. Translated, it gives CASSFRGDGVQPQHF.

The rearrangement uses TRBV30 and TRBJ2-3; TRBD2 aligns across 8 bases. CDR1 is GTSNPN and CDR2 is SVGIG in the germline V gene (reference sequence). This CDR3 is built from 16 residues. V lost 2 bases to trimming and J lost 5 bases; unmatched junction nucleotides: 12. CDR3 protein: CAWSRNSGVGGDTQYF. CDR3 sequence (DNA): TGTGCCTGGAGTAGAAATAGCGGGGTGGGAGGAGATACGCAGTATTTT.

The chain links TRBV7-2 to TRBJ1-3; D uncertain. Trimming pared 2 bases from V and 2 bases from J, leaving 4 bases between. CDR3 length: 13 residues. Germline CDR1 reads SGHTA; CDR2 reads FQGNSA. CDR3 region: CASSLNTGNTIYF. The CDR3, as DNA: TGTGCCAGCAGCTTAAATACTGGAAACACCATATATTTT. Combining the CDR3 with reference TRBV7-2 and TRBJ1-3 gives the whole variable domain GAGVSQSPSNKVTEKGKDVELRCDPISGHTALYWYRQSLGQGLEFLIYFQGNSAPDKSGLPSDRFSAERTGGSVSTLTIQRTQQEDSAVYLCASSLNTGNTIYFGEGSWLTVV.

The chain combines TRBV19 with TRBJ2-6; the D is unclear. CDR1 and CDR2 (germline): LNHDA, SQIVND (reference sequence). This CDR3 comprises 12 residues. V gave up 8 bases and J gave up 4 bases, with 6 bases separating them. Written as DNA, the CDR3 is TGTGCCAGTGAGCAAGGGGCCAACGTCCTGACTTTC. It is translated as CASEQGANVLTF.

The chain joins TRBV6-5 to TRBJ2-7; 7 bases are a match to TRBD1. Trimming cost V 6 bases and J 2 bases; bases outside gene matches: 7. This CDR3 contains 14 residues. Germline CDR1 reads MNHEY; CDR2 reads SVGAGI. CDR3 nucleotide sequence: TGTGCCAGCAGAGGGGGCTCTGGCCCCTACGAGCAGTACTTC. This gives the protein CASRGGSGPYEQYF.

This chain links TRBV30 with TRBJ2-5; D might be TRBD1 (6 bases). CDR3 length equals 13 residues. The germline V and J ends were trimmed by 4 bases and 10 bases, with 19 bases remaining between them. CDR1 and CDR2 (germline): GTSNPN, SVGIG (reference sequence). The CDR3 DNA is TGTGCCTGGACCTCAGGCCGGGACACAAGCCAGTACTTC. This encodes CAWTSGRDTSQYF. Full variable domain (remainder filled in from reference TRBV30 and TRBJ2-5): SQTIHQWPATLVQPVGSPLSLECTVEGTSNPNLYWYRQAAGRGLQLLFYSVGIGQISSEVPQNLSASRPQDRQFILSSKKLLLSDSGFYLCAWTSGRDTSQYFGPGTRLLVL.

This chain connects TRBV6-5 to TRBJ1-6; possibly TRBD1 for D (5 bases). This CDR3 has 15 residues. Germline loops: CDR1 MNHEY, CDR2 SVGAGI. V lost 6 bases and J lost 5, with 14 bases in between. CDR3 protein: CASRSPGGDNSPLHF. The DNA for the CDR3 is TGTGCCAGCAGATCACCGGGGGGTGATAATTCACCCCTCCACTTT.

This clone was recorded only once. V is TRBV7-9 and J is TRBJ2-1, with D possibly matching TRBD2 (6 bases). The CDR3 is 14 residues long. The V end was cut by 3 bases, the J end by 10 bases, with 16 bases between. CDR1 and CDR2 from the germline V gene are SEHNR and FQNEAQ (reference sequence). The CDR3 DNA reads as TGTGCCAGCAGCTTTAGCGGCCTCCCTCGGGAGCAGTTCTTC. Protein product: CASSFSGLPREQFF.

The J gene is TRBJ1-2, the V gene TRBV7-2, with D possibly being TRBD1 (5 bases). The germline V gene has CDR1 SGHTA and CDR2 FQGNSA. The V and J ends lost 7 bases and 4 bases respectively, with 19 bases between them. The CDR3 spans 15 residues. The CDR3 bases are TGTGCCAGCACCCCACCGGGCGGGGGGTTCTATGGCTACACCTTC. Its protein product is CASTPPGGGFYGYTF.

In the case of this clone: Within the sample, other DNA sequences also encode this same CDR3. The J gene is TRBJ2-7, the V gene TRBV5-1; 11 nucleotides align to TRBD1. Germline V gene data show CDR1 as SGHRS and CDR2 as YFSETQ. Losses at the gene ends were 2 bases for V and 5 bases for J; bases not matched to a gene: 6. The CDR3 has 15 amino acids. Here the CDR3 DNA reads TGCGCCAGCAGCTTATCCGGACAGGGGGCGCACGAGCAGTACTTC. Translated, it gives CASSLSGQGAHEQYF. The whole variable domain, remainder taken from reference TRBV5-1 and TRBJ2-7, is KAGVTQTPRYLIKTRGQQVTLSCSPISGHRSVSWYQQTPGQGLQFLFEYFSETQRNKGNFPGRFSGRQFSNSRSEMNVSTLELGDSALYLCASSLSGQGAHEQYFGPGTRLTVT.

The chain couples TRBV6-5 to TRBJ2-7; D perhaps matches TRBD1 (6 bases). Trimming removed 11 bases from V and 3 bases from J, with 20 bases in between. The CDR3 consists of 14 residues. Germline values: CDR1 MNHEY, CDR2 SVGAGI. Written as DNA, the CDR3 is TGTGCCGCCTCCTCGGGGCAGGGGAGCTACGAGCAGTACTTC. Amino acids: CAASSGQGSYEQYF.

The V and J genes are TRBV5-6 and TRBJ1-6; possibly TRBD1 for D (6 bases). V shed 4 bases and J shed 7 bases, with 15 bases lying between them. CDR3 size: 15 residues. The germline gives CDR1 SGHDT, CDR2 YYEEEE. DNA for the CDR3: TGTGCCAGCAGCGCGCACCAGGGGTGGAATTCACCCCTCCACTTT. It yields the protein CASSAHQGWNSPLHF.

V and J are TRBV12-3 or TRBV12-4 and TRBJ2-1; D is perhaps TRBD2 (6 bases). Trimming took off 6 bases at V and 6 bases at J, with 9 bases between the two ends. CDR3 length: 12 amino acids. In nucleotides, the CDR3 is TGTGCCAGCAGCCCGACTAGCAATGAGCAGTTCTTC. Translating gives CASSPTSNEQFF.

The CDR3: CSAQAREYHEQYF. The CDR3 DNA is TGCAGCGCCCAAGCCAGGGAATATCACGAGCAGTACTTC. J is TRBJ2-7 and V is TRBV29-1; weak D call: TRBD1 (5 bases). The V end lost 7 bases, the J end lost 5 bases, and 18 bases lay between the germline ends. Germline loops: CDR1 SQVTM, CDR2 ANQGSEA. This CDR3 comprises 13 residues.

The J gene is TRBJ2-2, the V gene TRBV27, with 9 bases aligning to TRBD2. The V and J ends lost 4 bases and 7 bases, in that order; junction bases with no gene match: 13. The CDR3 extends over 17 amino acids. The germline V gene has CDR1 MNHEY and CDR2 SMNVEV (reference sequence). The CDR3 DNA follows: TGTGCCAGCAGTTCATCTAGCGGGGCGAAACGGAGCGGGGAGCTGTTTTTT. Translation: CASSSSSGAKRSGELFF.

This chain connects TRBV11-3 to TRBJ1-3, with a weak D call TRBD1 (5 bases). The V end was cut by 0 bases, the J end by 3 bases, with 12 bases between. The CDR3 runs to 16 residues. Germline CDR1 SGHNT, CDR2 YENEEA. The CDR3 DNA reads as TGTGCCAGCAGCTTAGATTTCGGCGGGGGTGGAAACACCATATATTTT. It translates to CASSLDFGGGGNTIYF.

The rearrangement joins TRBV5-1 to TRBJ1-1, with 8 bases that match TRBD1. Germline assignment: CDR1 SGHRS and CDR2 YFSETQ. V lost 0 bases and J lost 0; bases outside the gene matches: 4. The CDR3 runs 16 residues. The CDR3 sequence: CASSLVAGGMNTEAFF. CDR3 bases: TGCGCCAGCAGCTTGGTGGCAGGGGGCATGAACACTGAAGCTTTCTTT.

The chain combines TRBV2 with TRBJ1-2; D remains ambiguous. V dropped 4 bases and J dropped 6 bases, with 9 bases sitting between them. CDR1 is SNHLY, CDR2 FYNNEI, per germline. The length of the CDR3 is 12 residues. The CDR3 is CASSGGADGYTF. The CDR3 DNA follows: TGTGCCAGCAGTGGGGGAGCAGATGGCTACACCTTC.